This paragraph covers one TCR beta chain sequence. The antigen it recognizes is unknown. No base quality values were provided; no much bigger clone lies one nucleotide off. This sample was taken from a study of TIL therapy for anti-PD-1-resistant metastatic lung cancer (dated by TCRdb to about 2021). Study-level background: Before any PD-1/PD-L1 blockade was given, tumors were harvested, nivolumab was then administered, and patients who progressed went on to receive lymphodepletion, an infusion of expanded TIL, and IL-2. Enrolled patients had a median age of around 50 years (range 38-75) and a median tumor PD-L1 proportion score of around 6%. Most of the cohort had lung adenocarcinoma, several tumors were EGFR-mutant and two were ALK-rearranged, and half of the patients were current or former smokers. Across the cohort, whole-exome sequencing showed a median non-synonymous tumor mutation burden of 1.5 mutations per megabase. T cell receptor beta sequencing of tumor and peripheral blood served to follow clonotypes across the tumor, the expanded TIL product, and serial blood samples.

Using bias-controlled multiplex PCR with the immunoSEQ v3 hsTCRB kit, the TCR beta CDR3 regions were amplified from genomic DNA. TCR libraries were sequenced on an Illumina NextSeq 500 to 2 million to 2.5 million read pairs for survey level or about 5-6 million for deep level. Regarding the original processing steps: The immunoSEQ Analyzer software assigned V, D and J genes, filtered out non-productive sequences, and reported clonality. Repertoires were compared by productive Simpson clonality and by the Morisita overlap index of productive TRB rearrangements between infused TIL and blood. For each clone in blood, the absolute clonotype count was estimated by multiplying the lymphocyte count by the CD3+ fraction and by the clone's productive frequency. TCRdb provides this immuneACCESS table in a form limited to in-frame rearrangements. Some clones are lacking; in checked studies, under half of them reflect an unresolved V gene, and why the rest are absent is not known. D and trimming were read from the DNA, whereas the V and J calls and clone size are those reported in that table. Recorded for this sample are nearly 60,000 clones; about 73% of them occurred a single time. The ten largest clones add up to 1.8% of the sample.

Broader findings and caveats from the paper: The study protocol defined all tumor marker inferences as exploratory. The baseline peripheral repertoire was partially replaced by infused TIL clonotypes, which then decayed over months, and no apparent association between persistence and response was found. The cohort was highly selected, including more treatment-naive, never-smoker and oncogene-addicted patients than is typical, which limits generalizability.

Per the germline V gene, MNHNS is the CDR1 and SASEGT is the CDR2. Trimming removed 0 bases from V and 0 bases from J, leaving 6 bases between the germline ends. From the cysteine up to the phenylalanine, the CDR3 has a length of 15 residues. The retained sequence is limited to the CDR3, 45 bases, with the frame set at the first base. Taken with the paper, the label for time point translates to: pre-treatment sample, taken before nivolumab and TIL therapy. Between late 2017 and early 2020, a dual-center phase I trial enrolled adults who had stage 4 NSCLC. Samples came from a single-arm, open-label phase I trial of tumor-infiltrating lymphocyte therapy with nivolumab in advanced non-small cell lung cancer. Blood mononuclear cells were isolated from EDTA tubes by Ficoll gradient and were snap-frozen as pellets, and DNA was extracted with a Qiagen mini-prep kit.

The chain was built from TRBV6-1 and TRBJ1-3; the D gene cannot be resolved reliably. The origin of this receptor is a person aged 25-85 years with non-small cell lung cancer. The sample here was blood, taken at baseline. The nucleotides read TGTGCCAGCAGTGAAGCCAAAGGCTCTGGAAACACCATATATTTT. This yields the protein CASSEAKGSGNTIYF.